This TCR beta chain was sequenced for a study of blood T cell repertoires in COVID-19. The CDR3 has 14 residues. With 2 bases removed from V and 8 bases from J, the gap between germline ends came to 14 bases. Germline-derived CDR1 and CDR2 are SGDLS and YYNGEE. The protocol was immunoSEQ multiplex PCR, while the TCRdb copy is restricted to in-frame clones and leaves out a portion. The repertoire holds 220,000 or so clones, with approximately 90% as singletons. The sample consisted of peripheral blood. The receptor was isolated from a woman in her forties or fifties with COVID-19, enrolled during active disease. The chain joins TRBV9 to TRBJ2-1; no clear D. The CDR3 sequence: CASSVTGVRDEQFF. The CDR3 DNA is TGTGCCAGCAGCGTTACCGGAGTCCGGGATGAGCAGTTCTTC.